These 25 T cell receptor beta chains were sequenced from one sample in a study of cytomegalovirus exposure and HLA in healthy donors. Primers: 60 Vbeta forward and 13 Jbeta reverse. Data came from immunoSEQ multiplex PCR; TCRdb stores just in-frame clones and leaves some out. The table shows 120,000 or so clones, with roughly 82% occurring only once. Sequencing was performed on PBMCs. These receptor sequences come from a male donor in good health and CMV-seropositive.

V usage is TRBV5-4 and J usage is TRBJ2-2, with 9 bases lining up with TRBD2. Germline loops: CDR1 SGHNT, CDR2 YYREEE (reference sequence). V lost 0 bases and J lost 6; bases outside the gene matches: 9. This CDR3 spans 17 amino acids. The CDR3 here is CASSLEVVSGSAGELFF. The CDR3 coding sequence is TGTGCCAGCAGCTTGGAGGTGGTTAGCGGGAGCGCCGGGGAGCTGTTTTTT.

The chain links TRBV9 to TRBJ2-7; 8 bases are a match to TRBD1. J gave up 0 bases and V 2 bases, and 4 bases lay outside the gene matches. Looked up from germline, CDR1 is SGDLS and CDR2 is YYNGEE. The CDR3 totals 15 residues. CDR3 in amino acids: CASSVTTGGSYEQYF. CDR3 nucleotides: TGTGCCAGCAGCGTCACAACAGGGGGCTCCTACGAGCAGTACTTC.

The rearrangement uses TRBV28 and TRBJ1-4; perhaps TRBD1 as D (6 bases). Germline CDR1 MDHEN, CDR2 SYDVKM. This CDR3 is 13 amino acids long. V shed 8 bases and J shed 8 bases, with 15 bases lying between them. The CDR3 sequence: CASLWGPGEKLFF. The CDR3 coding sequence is TGTGCCAGCCTTTGGGGGCCTGGGGAAAAACTGTTTTTT.

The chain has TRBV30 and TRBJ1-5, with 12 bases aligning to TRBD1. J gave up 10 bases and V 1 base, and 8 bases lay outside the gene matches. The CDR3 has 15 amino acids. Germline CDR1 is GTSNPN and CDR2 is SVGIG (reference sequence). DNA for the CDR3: TGTGCCTGGAGTGGGTTGGGACAGGGGGCTCTACCCCAGCATTTT. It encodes CAWSGLGQGALPQHF.

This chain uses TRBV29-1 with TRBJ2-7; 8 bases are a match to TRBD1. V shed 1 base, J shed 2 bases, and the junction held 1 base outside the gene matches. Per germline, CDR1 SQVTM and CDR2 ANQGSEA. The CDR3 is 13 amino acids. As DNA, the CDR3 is TGCAGCGTTGAAGGACAGGGGACCTACGAGCAGTACTTC. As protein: CSVEGQGTYEQYF.

Here the CDR3 reads CASSSSSGTMDTQYF. CDR3 nucleotide sequence: TGTGCCAGCAGCTCGTCTAGCGGGACGATGGATACGCAGTATTTT. The chain carries TRBV7-2 and TRBJ2-3; 9 nucleotides match TRBD2. Losses at the gene ends were 4 bases for V and 6 bases for J; bases not matched to a gene: 8. This CDR3 has 15 residues. Germline V gives CDR1 SGHTA, CDR2 FQGNSA.

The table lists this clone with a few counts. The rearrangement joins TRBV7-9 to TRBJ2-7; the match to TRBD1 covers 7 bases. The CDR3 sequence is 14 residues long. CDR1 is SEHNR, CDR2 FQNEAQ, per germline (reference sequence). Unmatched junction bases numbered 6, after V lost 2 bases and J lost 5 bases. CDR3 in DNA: TGTGCCAGCAGCTTAAATGAGGGGGCCGACGAGCAGTACTTC. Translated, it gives CASSLNEGADEQYF.

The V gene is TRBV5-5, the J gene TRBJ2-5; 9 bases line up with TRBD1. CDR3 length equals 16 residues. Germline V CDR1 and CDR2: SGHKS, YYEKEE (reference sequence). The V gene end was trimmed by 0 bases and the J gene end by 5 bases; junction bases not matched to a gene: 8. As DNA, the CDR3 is TGTGCCAGCAGCTTGGGGTGGACAGGGGAGTTGGAGACCCAGTACTTC. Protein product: CASSLGWTGELETQYF.

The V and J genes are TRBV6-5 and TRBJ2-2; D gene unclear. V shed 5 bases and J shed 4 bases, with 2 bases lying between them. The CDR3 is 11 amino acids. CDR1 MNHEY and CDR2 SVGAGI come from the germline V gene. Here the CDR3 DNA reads TGTGCCAGCAGTCGCACCGGGGAGCTGTTTTTT. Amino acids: CASSRTGELFF.

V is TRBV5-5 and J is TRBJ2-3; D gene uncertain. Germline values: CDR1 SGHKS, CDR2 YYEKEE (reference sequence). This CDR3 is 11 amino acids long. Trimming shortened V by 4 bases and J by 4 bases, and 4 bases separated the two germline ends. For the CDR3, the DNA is TGTGCCAGCAGCCCGTCAGATACGCAGTATTTT. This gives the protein CASSPSDTQYF.

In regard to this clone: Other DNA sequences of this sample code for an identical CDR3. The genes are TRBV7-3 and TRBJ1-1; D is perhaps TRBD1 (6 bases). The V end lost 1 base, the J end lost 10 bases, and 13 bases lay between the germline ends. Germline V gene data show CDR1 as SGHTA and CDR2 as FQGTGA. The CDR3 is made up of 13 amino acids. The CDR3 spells CASSLIGGLRAFF. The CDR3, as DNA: TGTGCCAGCAGCTTAATTGGGGGCTTACGAGCTTTCTTT.

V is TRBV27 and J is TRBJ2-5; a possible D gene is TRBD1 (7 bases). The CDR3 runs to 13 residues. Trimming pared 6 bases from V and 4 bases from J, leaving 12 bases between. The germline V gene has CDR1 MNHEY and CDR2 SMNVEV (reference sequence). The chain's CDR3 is CASSSQGGETQYF. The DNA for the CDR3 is TGTGCCAGCAGCTCTCAGGGGGGAGAGACCCAGTACTTC.

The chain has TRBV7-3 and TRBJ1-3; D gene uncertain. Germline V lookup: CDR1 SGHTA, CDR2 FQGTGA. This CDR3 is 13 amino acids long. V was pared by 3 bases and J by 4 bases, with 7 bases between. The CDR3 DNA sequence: TGTGCCAGCAGCTTGGCCAGGGGAAACACCATATATTTT. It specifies CASSLARGNTIYF.

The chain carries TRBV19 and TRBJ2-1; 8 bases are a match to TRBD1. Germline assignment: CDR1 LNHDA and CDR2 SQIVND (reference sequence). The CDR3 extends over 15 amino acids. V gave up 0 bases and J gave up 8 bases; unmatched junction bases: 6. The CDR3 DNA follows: TGTGCCAGTAGTATAGACAGGGGGCGCACGGATGAGCAGTTCTTC. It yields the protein CASSIDRGRTDEQFF.

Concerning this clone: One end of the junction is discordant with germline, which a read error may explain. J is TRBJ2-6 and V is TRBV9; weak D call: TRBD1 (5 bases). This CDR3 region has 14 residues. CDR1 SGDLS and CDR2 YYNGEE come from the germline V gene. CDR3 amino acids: CASSGYSGANGLTF. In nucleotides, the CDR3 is TGTGCCAGCAGCGGATACTCTGGGGCCAACGGCCTGACTTTC.

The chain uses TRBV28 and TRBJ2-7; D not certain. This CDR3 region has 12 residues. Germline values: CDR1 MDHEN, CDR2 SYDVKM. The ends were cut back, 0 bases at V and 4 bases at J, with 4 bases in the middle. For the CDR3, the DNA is TGTGCCAGCAGTTTATGGTTATACGAGCAGTACTTC. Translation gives CASSLWLYEQYF.

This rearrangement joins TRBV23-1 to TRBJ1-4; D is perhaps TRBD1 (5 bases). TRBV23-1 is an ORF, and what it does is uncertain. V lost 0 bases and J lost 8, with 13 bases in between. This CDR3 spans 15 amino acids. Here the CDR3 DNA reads TGCGCCAGCAGTCAATCAAAGGGGATAGGGGAAAAACTGTTTTTT. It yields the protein CASSQSKGIGEKLFF.

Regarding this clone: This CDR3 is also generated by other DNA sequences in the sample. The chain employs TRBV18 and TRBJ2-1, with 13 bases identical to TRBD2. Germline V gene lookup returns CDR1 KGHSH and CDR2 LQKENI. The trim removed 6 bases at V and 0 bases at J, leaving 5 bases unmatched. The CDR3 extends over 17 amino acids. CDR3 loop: CASSPRTSGSSYNEQFF. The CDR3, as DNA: TGTGCCAGCTCCCCCCGGACTAGCGGGAGCTCCTACAATGAGCAGTTCTTC. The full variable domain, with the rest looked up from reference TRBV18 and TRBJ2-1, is NAGVMQNPRHLVRRRGQEARLRCSPMKGHSHVYWYRQLPEEGLKFMVYLQKENIIDESGMPKERFSAEFPKEGPSILRIQQVVRGDSAAYFCASSPRTSGSSYNEQFFGPGTRLTVL.

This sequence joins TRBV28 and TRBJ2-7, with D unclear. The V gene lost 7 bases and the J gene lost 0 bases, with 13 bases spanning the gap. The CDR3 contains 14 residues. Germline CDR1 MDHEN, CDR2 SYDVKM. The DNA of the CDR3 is TGTGCCAGCATGAGGATGAGTAGCTCCTACGAGCAGTACTTC. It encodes CASMRMSSSYEQYF.

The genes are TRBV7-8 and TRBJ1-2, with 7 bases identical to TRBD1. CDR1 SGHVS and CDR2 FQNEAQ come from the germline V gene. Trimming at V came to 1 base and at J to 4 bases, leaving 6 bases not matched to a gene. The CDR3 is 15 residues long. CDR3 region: CASSLVGDSPYGYTF. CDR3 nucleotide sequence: TGTGCCAGCAGCTTAGTTGGGGACAGTCCCTATGGCTACACCTTC. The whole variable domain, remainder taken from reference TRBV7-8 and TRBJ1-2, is GAGVSQSPRYKVAKRGQDVALRCDPISGHVSLFWYQQALGQGPEFLTYFQNEAQLDKSGLPSDRFFAERPEGSVSTLKIQRTQQEDSAVYLCASSLVGDSPYGYTFGSGTRLTVV.

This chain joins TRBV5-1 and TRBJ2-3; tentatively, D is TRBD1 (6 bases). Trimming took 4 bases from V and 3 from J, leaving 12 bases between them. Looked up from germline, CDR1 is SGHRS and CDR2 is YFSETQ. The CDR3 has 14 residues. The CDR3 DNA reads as TGCGCCAGCAGCCAAGGGGGACCAACAGATACGCAGTATTTT. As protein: CASSQGGPTDTQYF. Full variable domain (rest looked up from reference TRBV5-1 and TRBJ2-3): KAGVTQTPRYLIKTRGQQVTLSCSPISGHRSVSWYQQTPGQGLQFLFEYFSETQRNKGNFPGRFSGRQFSNSRSEMNVSTLELGDSALYLCASSQGGPTDTQYFGPGTRLTVL.

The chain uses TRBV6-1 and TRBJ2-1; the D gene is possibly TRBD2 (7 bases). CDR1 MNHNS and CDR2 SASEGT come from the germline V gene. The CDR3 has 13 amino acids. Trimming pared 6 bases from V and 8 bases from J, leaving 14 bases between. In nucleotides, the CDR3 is TGTGCCAGCAGGGCGGGGGCAGACGATGAGCAGTTCTTC. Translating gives CASRAGADDEQFF.

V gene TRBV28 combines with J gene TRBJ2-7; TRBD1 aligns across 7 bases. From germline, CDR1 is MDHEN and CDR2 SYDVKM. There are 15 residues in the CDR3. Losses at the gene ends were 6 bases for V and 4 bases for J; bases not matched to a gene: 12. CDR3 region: CASRGGQVIQYEQYF. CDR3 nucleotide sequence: TGTGCCAGCAGGGGTGGACAGGTCATTCAATACGAGCAGTACTTC. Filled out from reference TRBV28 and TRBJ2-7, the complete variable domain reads DVKVTQSSRYLVKRTGEKVFLECVQDMDHENMFWYRQDPGLGLRLIYFSYDVKMKEKGDIPEGYSVSREKKERFSLILESASTNQTSMYLCASRGGQVIQYEQYFGPGTRLTVT.

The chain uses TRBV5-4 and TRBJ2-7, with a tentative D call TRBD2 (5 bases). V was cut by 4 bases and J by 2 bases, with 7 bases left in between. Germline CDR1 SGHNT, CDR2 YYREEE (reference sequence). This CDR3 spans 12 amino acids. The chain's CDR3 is CASSEGTYEQYF. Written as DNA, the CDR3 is TGTGCCAGCAGCGAGGGAACCTACGAGCAGTACTTC.

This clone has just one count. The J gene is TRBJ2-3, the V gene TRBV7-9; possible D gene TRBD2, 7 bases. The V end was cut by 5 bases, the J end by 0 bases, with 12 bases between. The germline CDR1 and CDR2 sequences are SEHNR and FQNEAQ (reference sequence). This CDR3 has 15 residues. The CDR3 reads CASSHGGASTDTQYF. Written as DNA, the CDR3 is TGTGCCAGCAGCCATGGGGGGGCTAGCACAGATACGCAGTATTTT.